The source of this T cell receptor (beta chain) is a study of spatial heterogeneity in lung cancer. General study points: Nonsynonymous mutations, ubiquitous and regional, were tracked respectively by counts of ubiquitous and regional expanded TCRs. Tracking of tumor mutation counts was seen in expanded intratumoral alpha and beta TCR counts.

This clonotype is medium-sized. Its antigen is unknown. Trimming took 1 base from V and 8 from J; bases not matched to a gene: 2. The CDR3 has 15 amino acids. Germline CDR1 LGHDT, CDR2 YNNKEL (reference sequence). Time point meaning: sample taken at primary tumor resection. Whole RNA, which was extracted from tumor, nontumor lung tissue or frozen PBMC, was sequenced without any cell sorting. TCRdb redid the calling of the 5' RACE reads with MiXCR, one entry per CDR3 protein. The data show some 20,000 distinct CDR3 sequences, roughly 7.3% seen once. The source material was lung tumor tissue, sampled at surgery. The chain recombines TRBV3-1 with TRBJ1-6; TRBD1 agrees at 10 bases. This receptor was obtained from a female donor with early-stage non-small cell lung cancer. This CDR3 reads CASSQAGTGDSPLHF. The CDR3, as DNA: TGTGCCAGCAGCCAAGCCGGGACAGGGGATTCACCCCTCCACTTT.